The TCR beta chain described here comes from a study of blood T cell repertoires in COVID-19. Across the whole study: PBMCs, B-cell-depleted T cells, or T cells were the source of the cDNA or gDNA that made up the material.

In the authors' methods: Amplification from reference gene primers served as the basis for estimated nucleated cell counts. Sequenced by immunoSEQ multiplex PCR; TCRdb stores in-frame clones only, minus some. V and J calls and clone size are as listed in that table; D and trimming were resolved from the DNA. Of approximately 150,000 clones detected, roughly 80% appear once; the ten largest clones hold about 8%. The sequence derives from a woman aged 70 to 79 with acute or convalescent COVID-19. The source material was peripheral blood.

The CDR3 region is CASSPGQALGYTEAFF. CDR3 bases: TGCGCCAGCAGCCCGGGACAGGCGTTGGGGTACACTGAAGCTTTCTTT. The chain employs TRBV5-1 and TRBJ1-1, with 8 positions matching TRBD1. J lost 3 bases, V lost 4 bases, and 11 bases had no gene match. Germline V gene data show CDR1 as SGHRS and CDR2 as YFSETQ. CDR3 length: 16 residues.